This passage covers 23 T cell receptor beta chains from one sample sequenced in a study of blood T cell repertoires in COVID-19 (TCRdb year 2020). Receptor libraries were prepared by the immunoSEQ multiplex PCR assay. TCRdb stores this immuneACCESS table with in-frame sequences only. Part of the clones is absent; in the studies checked, under half of the shortfall reflects unresolved V genes, and no reason is known for the rest. This sample lists 200,000 to 250,000 clones; 65% to 85% were detected once. The ten largest clones capture approximately 3.1% of the sample. Sample: PBMCs or T cells enriched from blood (not recorded which). The receptors here all came from a woman in her fifties or sixties who had recovered from COVID-19.

The chain recombines TRBV6-4 with TRBJ1-2; no clear D gene. The CDR3 covers 14 residues. Trimming pared 2 bases from V and 0 bases from J, leaving 7 bases between. CDR1 MRHNA and CDR2 SNTAGT come from the germline V gene. The CDR3 sequence: CASSDVGANYGYTF. CDR3 bases: TGTGCCAGCAGTGACGTGGGAGCTAACTATGGCTACACCTTC.

The V call is TRBV3-1 (or the pseudogene TRBV3-2), the J call TRBJ1-5; 8 nucleotides match TRBD1. The germline V gene has CDR1 LGHDT and CDR2 YNNKEL (reference sequence). V lost 2 bases and J lost 4; bases outside the gene matches: 7. The CDR3 totals 16 residues. The CDR3 sequence is CASSQNPTGANQPQHF. The CDR3, as DNA: TGTGCCAGCAGCCAAAATCCGACAGGGGCTAATCAGCCCCAGCATTTT.

This chain uses TRBV5-8 with TRBJ2-3, with D possibly TRBD2 on 6 matching bases. The V gene lost 0 bases and the J gene lost 6 bases, with 11 bases spanning the gap. The germline gives CDR1 SGHTS, CDR2 YDEGEE. The CDR3 consists of 14 residues. CDR3 residues: CASSLDFRGDTQYF. The DNA for the CDR3 is TGTGCCAGCAGCTTGGATTTCCGGGGGGATACGCAGTATTTT.

The chain is built from TRBV11-2 and TRBJ2-3, with TRBD2 matching over 12 bases. The length of the CDR3 is 12 residues. V lost 3 bases to trimming and J lost 14 bases; unmatched junction nucleotides: 3. The germline CDR1 and CDR2 sequences are SGHAT and FQNNGV. The CDR3 DNA reads TGTGCCAGCAGCTTCGGACTAGCGGGACCGTATTTT. Its translation: CASSFGLAGPYF.

This chain connects TRBV3-1 (or the pseudogene TRBV3-2) to TRBJ1-2; 8 nucleotides agree with TRBD1. The CDR3 loop spans 14 amino acids. Germline values: CDR1 LGHDT, CDR2 YNNKEL (reference sequence). V trimming: 3 bases; J trimming: 7 bases; junction bases outside the gene matches: 7. CDR3 sequence: CASSHARGPGGYTF. DNA of the CDR3: TGTGCCAGCAGCCATGCCAGGGGGCCTGGTGGCTACACCTTC.

This clone is deemed medium-sized. The gene calls are TRBV5-5 and TRBJ1-2; TRBD1 matches at 12 bases. This CDR3 is 14 amino acids long. The V gene's germline CDR1 is SGHKS and CDR2 YYEKEE (reference sequence). V was clipped by 4 bases and J by 7 bases; unmatched bases: 5. The CDR3, as DNA: TGTGCCAGCAGCCTAGGGACAGGGGGCTTTGGCTACACCTTC. It is translated as CASSLGTGGFGYTF.

The DNA of the CDR3 is TGTGCCAGCAGTGAGACAGGGGGTGACTATGGCTACACCTTC. Its translation: CASSETGGDYGYTF. The chain recombines TRBV6-1 with TRBJ1-2, with TRBD1 matching 9 bases. The CDR3 runs to 14 residues. Germline-derived CDR1 and CDR2 are MNHNS and SASEGT. V lost 3 bases, J lost 3 bases, and 2 bases stayed unmatched.

The chain has TRBV19 and TRBJ1-5, with D tentatively TRBD1 (5 bases). Trimming left V 3 bases short and J 0 bases short, with 18 bases between. Germline CDR1 and CDR2: LNHDA and SQIVND (reference sequence). This CDR3 has 18 residues. CDR3 amino acids: CASSMRPGLQDSNQPQHF. For the CDR3, the DNA is TGTGCCAGTAGTATGCGGCCGGGACTCCAGGATAGCAATCAGCCCCAGCATTTT.

This chain joins TRBV4-1 and TRBJ2-3; 12 bases match TRBD2. V was clipped by 4 bases and J by 1 base; unmatched bases: 18. Germline lookup yields CDR1 MGHRA and CDR2 YSYEKL. There are 21 residues in the CDR3. The chain's CDR3 is CASSPLSSGLAGFGGTDTQYF. In nucleotides, the CDR3 is TGCGCCAGCAGCCCCCTATCGTCGGGACTAGCGGGTTTTGGGGGCACAGATACGCAGTATTTT.

V and J are TRBV10-1 and TRBJ2-7; D call uncertain. CDR1 is WNHNN and CDR2 is SYGVQD in the germline V gene (reference sequence). Deletions cut 8 bases from V and 2 bases from J, with 16 bases between. This CDR3 comprises 14 residues. The CDR3 region has the DNA TGCGCCAGCTCCGAGGCCCAGACCCCCTACGAGCAGTACTTC. Encoded protein: CASSEAQTPYEQYF.

This rearrangement joins TRBV19 to TRBJ1-6, with 7 nucleotides matching TRBD1. This CDR3 comprises 14 residues. From germline, CDR1 is LNHDA and CDR2 SQIVND (reference sequence). The junction had 3 bases not matched to a gene; V was cut back by 5 bases and J by 5 bases. This CDR3 reads CASSRTGDNSPLHF. CDR3 coding DNA: TGTGCCAGTAGTCGGACAGGAGATAATTCACCCCTCCACTTT.

The chain has TRBV3-1 (or the pseudogene TRBV3-2) and TRBJ2-3; 8 bases are a match to TRBD2. Germline V gene sequence: CDR1 LGHDT, CDR2 YNNKEL (reference sequence). After removal of 0 bases from V and 8 bases from J, the junction contained 10 bases not matched to a gene. This CDR3 is 16 amino acids long. This CDR3 is CASSQEEAGVSGTQYF. CDR3 DNA sequence: TGTGCCAGCAGCCAAGAGGAAGCGGGGGTTTCTGGTACGCAGTATTTT.

This chain connects TRBV21-1 to TRBJ1-5; the D call in the table, TRBD1, was not verified against the DNA. TRBV21-1 is a known pseudogene. There are 17 residues in the CDR3. CDR3 in DNA: TGTGCCAGCAGCAAAGCGCTGTCCCAGGGGGCGAGTCAGCCCCAGCATTTT. This codes for CASSKALSQGASQPQHF.

The V call is TRBV29-1, the J call TRBJ2-1; D gene ambiguous. Trimming removed 4 bases from V and 4 bases from J, with 14 bases in between. Germline V lookup: CDR1 SQVTM, CDR2 ANQGSEA. The CDR3 loop spans 14 amino acids. CDR3 bases: TGCAGCGTTGGTGGGCAGGATTATTACAATGAGCAGTTCTTC. Amino acids: CSVGGQDYYNEQFF.

This clone was counted only a few times. The rearrangement joins TRBV11-2 to TRBJ2-3; D gene unclear. V lost 8 bases, J lost 2 bases, and 11 bases lay in between. The CDR3 loop spans 13 amino acids. Germline V gene lookup returns CDR1 SGHAT and CDR2 FQNNGV. The CDR3 is CASGLEFTDTQYF. DNA for the CDR3: TGTGCCAGCGGCCTTGAATTCACAGATACGCAGTATTTT.

V usage is TRBV29-1 and J usage is TRBJ1-5; TRBD1 agrees at 9 bases. J gave up 3 bases and V 6 bases, and 6 bases lay outside the gene matches. The germline V gene has CDR1 SQVTM and CDR2 ANQGSEA. This CDR3 spans 14 amino acids. CDR3: CSVGGTGNNQPQHF. The CDR3 nucleotides are TGCAGCGTGGGCGGGACAGGGAACAATCAGCCCCAGCATTTT.

The chain employs TRBV19 and TRBJ2-1; TRBD2 is a possible D gene (7 bases). Deletions cut 6 bases from V and 7 bases from J, with 25 bases between. The CDR3 totals 17 residues. CDR1 is LNHDA and CDR2 is SQIVND in the germline V gene (reference sequence). CDR3 DNA sequence: TGTGCCAGTAGCCCTTTTGCCCCCACGGGGGGCAGAAATGAGCAGTTCTTC. Amino acids: CASSPFAPTGGRNEQFF.

This chain links TRBV3-1 (or the pseudogene TRBV3-2) with TRBJ2-5, with 9 bases identical to TRBD2. Germline CDR1 reads LGHDT; CDR2 reads YNNKEL (reference sequence). Germline trimming cut 5 bases from V and 4 bases from J; bases unmatched to any gene: 8. The CDR3 extends over 15 amino acids. CDR3 coding DNA: TGTGCCAGCAGCGGTGGGACTAGCAGGGGAGAGACCCAGTACTTC. Translating gives CASSGGTSRGETQYF.

The chain carries TRBV11-2 and TRBJ1-2; D unresolved. CDR3 length: 17 residues. The V end lost 0 bases, the J end lost 0 bases, and 14 bases lay between the germline ends. Germline CDR1 reads SGHAT; CDR2 reads FQNNGV. Here the CDR3 reads CASSLDLVQRANYGYTF. The CDR3 DNA reads TGTGCCAGCAGCTTAGATCTCGTACAGAGAGCTAACTATGGCTACACCTTC.

This clone was seen more than once but under ten times. The V gene is TRBV7-3, the J gene TRBJ2-1; 10 nucleotides match TRBD1. Germline V CDR1 and CDR2: SGHTA, FQGTGA. This CDR3 has 15 residues. Losses at the gene ends were 4 bases for V and 2 bases for J; bases not matched to a gene: 2. CDR3 loop: CASSSGTGAYNEQFF. The CDR3 region has the DNA TGTGCCAGCAGCTCGGGGACAGGGGCCTACAATGAGCAGTTCTTC. Based on the CDR3 plus reference TRBV7-3 and TRBJ2-1, the full variable domain is GAGVSQTPSNKVTEKGKYVELRCDPISGHTALYWYRQSLGQGPEFLIYFQGTGAADDSGLPNDRFFAVRPEGSVSTLKIQRTERGDSAVYLCASSSGTGAYNEQFFGPGTRLTVL.

The V gene is TRBV4-3, the J gene TRBJ2-1; the match to TRBD2 covers 12 bases. Unmatched junction bases numbered 4, after V lost 1 base and J lost 6 bases. This CDR3 spans 16 amino acids. The germline CDR1 and CDR2 sequences are LGHNA and YSLEER. The CDR3 DNA follows: TGCGCCAGCAGCCAAGTGCTAGCGGGGGGGAGCAATGAGCAGTTCTTC. Residues: CASSQVLAGGSNEQFF.

The V gene is TRBV12-3 or TRBV12-4, the J gene TRBJ2-7; no clear D gene. CDR3 size: 12 residues. Deletions cut 2 bases from V and 5 bases from J, with 7 bases between. CDR3 in DNA: TGTGCCAGCAGTTTAACTGCGAACGAGCAGTACTTC. It is translated as CASSLTANEQYF.

J is TRBJ2-3 and V is TRBV4-2, with TRBD2 identical over 12 bases. The CDR3 length is 14 residues. Germline CDR1 and CDR2: LGHNA and YNFKEQ. With 6 bases clipped from V and 6 bases from J, the junction kept 4 bases outside the gene matches. CDR3 bases: TGTGCCAGCAGGGCGACTAGCGGGGGTGATACGCAGTATTTT. Amino acid sequence: CASRATSGGDTQYF.